This T cell receptor (beta chain) derives from a study of T-cell memory formation after mild COVID-19. TCRdb used MiXCR to reprocess the 5' RACE reads, holding one entry per CDR3 protein. This sample has some 300,000 distinct CDR3 sequences, with under 25% found just once. This clonotype was counted only a few times. The sequence derives from a man aged 18 to 30 who had mild COVID-19 (a few samples of this study predate the infection). Cell type and time point are not known. Sequenced input: PBMCs or a T cell subset sorted from them (not recorded which).

The CDR3 coding sequence is TGCGCCAGCAGCCAAGCGGGGTTTCCCACTGAAGCTTTCTTT. Amino acids: CASSQAGFPTEAFF. This chain links TRBV4-3 with TRBJ1-1; D is ambiguous. The CDR3 runs to 14 residues. V lost 1 base, J lost 4 bases, and 10 bases lay in between. The V gene's germline CDR1 is LGHNA and CDR2 YSLEER.